These 31 T cell receptor beta chains originate from one sample sequenced in a study of beta chain features in type 1 diabetes. For these receptors, no antigen is known. Study-level results: Within each of all four CD4+ subsets, Type 1 diabetes patients had TCRB CDR3s that were moderately but significantly shorter.

Expressed TCRB transcripts got sequenced, as all isolated RNA was reverse transcribed. Data came from immunoSEQ multiplex PCR; TCRdb stores just in-frame clones and leaves some out. Among more than 250,000 clones listed, around 20% were seen once. Source material: naive CD4+ T cells from blood. All receptors derive from a woman between 40 and 50 years old with type 1 diabetes.

This clone was detected a few times. This chain links TRBV10-3 with TRBJ1-1, with D hard to call. The CDR3 length is 14 residues. From germline, CDR1 is ENHRY and CDR2 SYGVKD. V gave up 7 bases and J gave up 5 bases, with 17 bases separating them. The DNA of the CDR3 is TGTGCCATCAAAGAGGCCCGGGAGGAAACTGAAGCTTTCTTT. Its translation: CAIKEAREETEAFF.

The chain uses TRBV9 and TRBJ1-2, with 7 bases matching TRBD1. CDR3 length: 13 residues. V dropped 4 bases and J dropped 8; count of bases not matched to a gene: 8. CDR1 is SGDLS, CDR2 YYNGEE, per germline. The CDR3 region has the DNA TGTGCCAGCAGCCCCTGGACAGGAAAGGGCTACACCTTC. Translated: CASSPWTGKGYTF.

The genes are TRBV30 and TRBJ2-5, with 10 bases identical to TRBD1. The V gene's germline CDR1 is GTSNPN and CDR2 SVGIG (reference sequence). V lost 0 bases and J lost 5; bases outside the gene matches: 9. The CDR3 contains 16 residues. The CDR3 loop reads CAWSVPGTGVRETQYF. As DNA, the CDR3 is TGTGCCTGGAGTGTACCCGGGACAGGGGTCAGGGAGACCCAGTACTTC. The whole variable domain, filled in from reference TRBV30 and TRBJ2-5, reads SQTIHQWPATLVQPVGSPLSLECTVEGTSNPNLYWYRQAAGRGLQLLFYSVGIGQISSEVPQNLSASRPQDRQFILSSKKLLLSDSGFYLCAWSVPGTGVRETQYFGPGTRLLVL.

V usage is TRBV28 and J usage is TRBJ1-4, with D uncertain. CDR3 length equals 15 residues. Germline CDR1 MDHEN, CDR2 SYDVKM. Trimming shortened V by 5 bases and J by 3 bases, and 13 bases separated the two germline ends. CDR3 bases: TGTGCCAGCAGTGCCGCGGGTATGGCTAATGAAAAACTGTTTTTT. It yields the protein CASSAAGMANEKLFF.

The V and J genes are TRBV23-1 and TRBJ2-3, with 7 bases that match TRBD1. TRBV23-1 is known as an ORF, though its function is uncertain. Trimming at V came to 7 bases and at J to 2 bases, leaving 9 bases not matched to a gene. The CDR3 runs to 15 residues. CDR3 sequence: CASTPTGSITDTQYF. CDR3 bases: TGCGCCAGCACACCGACAGGGTCCATCACAGATACGCAGTATTTT.

The V call is TRBV5-4, the J call TRBJ2-7, with 12 bases matching TRBD1. With 6 bases clipped from V and 6 bases from J, the junction kept 10 bases outside the gene matches. The CDR3 runs 15 residues. Germline CDR1 SGHNT, CDR2 YYREEE (reference sequence). The CDR3 region is CASTPPGQGAGEQYF. In nucleotides, the CDR3 is TGTGCCAGCACCCCTCCGGGACAGGGGGCTGGCGAGCAGTACTTC.

The CDR3 DNA reads as TGTGCCAGCACAAACAGGGTTTCCTACGAGCAGTACTTC. It codes for CASTNRVSYEQYF. The chain uses TRBV28 and TRBJ2-7; maybe TRBD1 (6 bases). Deletions cut 7 bases from V and 1 base from J, with 11 bases between. CDR3 length: 13 amino acids. Germline CDR1 is MDHEN and CDR2 is SYDVKM.

This clone showed up just a few times. The chain is built from TRBV2 and TRBJ2-7, with 8 bases fitting TRBD1. Germline V gene lookup returns CDR1 SNHLY and CDR2 FYNNEI. CDR3 size: 14 residues. V trimming: 6 bases; J trimming: 0 bases; junction bases outside the gene matches: 4. This CDR3 is CASSRQGYSYEQYF. Here the CDR3 DNA reads TGTGCCAGCAGCCGACAGGGGTACTCCTACGAGCAGTACTTC.

V and J are TRBV7-2 and TRBJ1-5; 7 bases agree with TRBD1. Germline V CDR1 and CDR2: SGHTA, FQGNSA. After removal of 4 bases from V and 7 bases from J, the junction contained 7 bases not matched to a gene. The CDR3 is made up of 14 amino acids. DNA of the CDR3: TGTGCCAGCAGCTCGACAGGGTCGGGACAGCCCCAGCATTTT. As protein: CASSSTGSGQPQHF.

This clone was detected only a few times. This sequence joins TRBV9 and TRBJ2-1; 8 bases map to TRBD1. The J segment lost 8 bases and the V segment lost 3 bases, leaving 7 bases of the junction unmatched. This CDR3 has 14 residues. The germline V gene has CDR1 SGDLS and CDR2 YYNGEE. The CDR3 loop reads CASSAWTGFDEQFF. DNA for the CDR3: TGTGCCAGCAGCGCCTGGACAGGGTTCGATGAGCAGTTCTTC.

A few counts support this clone. V gene TRBV19 combines with J gene TRBJ2-1; D is ambiguous. There are 14 residues in the CDR3. The V end lost 6 bases, the J end lost 0 bases, and 9 bases lay between the germline ends. Germline V gene lookup returns CDR1 LNHDA and CDR2 SQIVND (reference sequence). CDR3 nucleotide sequence: TGTGCCAGTAGGACTTCTGGCTCCTACAATGAGCAGTTCTTC. This gives the protein CASRTSGSYNEQFF.

The table lists this clone with a few counts. This rearrangement joins TRBV6-5 to TRBJ2-1; D unclear. V was clipped by 0 bases and J by 1 base, with 7 bases between them. This CDR3 contains 15 residues. Germline lookup yields CDR1 MNHEY and CDR2 SVGAGI. Written as DNA, the CDR3 is TGTGCCAGCAGTTACTCGGGCCGTTCCTACAATGAGCAGTTCTTC. Its protein is CASSYSGRSYNEQFF.

This chain joins TRBV28 and TRBJ2-3, with a tentative D call TRBD1 (6 bases). The length of the CDR3 is 15 residues. Germline V gene lookup returns CDR1 MDHEN and CDR2 SYDVKM. Trimming removed 2 bases from V and 0 bases from J, with 9 bases in between. The CDR3 reads CASSLLQGSTDTQYF. The DNA of the CDR3 is TGTGCCAGCAGTTTACTGCAGGGGAGCACAGATACGCAGTATTTT.

V is TRBV5-1 and J is TRBJ2-1; no clear D gene. The CDR3 is 15 amino acids. Per germline, CDR1 SGHRS and CDR2 YFSETQ. V was pared by 0 bases and J by 0 bases, with 7 bases between. CDR3 sequence (DNA): TGCGCCAGCAGCTTGGATGCTAGCTCCTACAATGAGCAGTTCTTC. Encoded protein: CASSLDASSYNEQFF.

This clone has just a few counts. The V and J genes are TRBV4-3 and TRBJ2-7, with a possible D match to TRBD2 (5 bases). V gave up 0 bases and J gave up 3 bases, with 18 bases separating them. The CDR3 covers 17 residues. The germline V gene encodes CDR1 LGHNA and CDR2 YSLEER. The DNA of the CDR3 is TGCGCCAGCAGCCAAGATCGAAGGCCTCCTCGGGGCTACGAGCAGTACTTC. Amino acids: CASSQDRRPPRGYEQYF.

This clone came up a few times. DNA for the CDR3: TGTGCCAGCAGTAGGGACAACCATGAAGCTTTCTTT. This encodes CASSRDNHEAFF. This sequence joins TRBV25-1 and TRBJ1-1; maybe TRBD1 (6 bases). V was clipped by 5 bases and J by 7 bases, with 11 bases between them. The CDR3 contains 12 residues. The V gene's germline CDR1 is MGHDK and CDR2 SYGVNS.

The CDR3 sequence is CATTEGNEQFF. The CDR3 region has the DNA TGTGCCACCACGGAGGGGAATGAGCAGTTCTTC. The V gene is TRBV27, the J gene TRBJ2-1, with D tentatively TRBD2 (6 bases). There are 11 residues in the CDR3. V was clipped by 10 bases and J by 7 bases, with 11 bases between them. Germline V CDR1 and CDR2: MNHEY, SMNVEV (reference sequence).

This chain links TRBV7-2 with TRBJ2-3, with a possible D match to TRBD2 (5 bases). The CDR3 contains 15 residues. Between the trimmed V and J ends, which lost 0 bases and 8 bases, there was a span of 15 bases. Germline CDR1 SGHTA, CDR2 FQGNSA. CDR3 sequence reads: CASSLALSGLATQYF. The CDR3, as DNA: TGTGCCAGCAGCTTAGCGCTCTCGGGGTTGGCTACGCAGTATTTT.

The chain recombines TRBV28 with TRBJ2-3, with D tentatively TRBD1 (6 bases). The germline V and J ends were trimmed by 8 bases and 6 bases, with 18 bases remaining between them. There are 14 residues in the CDR3. Germline CDR1 and CDR2: MDHEN and SYDVKM. As DNA, the CDR3 is TGTGCCAGCTCCTCAGGGGTCCTCCCGGATACGCAGTATTTT. Protein sequence: CASSSGVLPDTQYF.

The chain combines TRBV28 with TRBJ2-7; tentatively, D is TRBD1 (6 bases). Trimming shortened V by 3 bases and J by 5 bases, and 14 bases separated the two germline ends. The CDR3 spans 14 residues. The germline CDR1 and CDR2 sequences are MDHEN and SYDVKM. This CDR3 is CASSFFRGPNEQYF. The CDR3 coding sequence is TGTGCCAGCAGTTTTTTCAGGGGCCCTAACGAGCAGTACTTC.

Only a few counts were recorded for this clone. Other DNA sequences in the same sample also yield this CDR3. The rearrangement uses TRBV5-1 and TRBJ1-1; TRBD1 is a possible D gene (6 bases). CDR3 length equals 14 residues. Germline V gene lookup returns CDR1 SGHRS and CDR2 YFSETQ. Between the trimmed V and J ends, which lost 4 bases and 1 base, there was a span of 11 bases. CDR3 nucleotides: TGCGCCAGCAGCACAGGACAGAGGAACACTGAAGCTTTCTTT. It encodes CASSTGQRNTEAFF.

This chain links TRBV7-2 with TRBJ2-7; a weak D match, TRBD1 (5 bases). Trimming took off 2 bases at V and 7 bases at J, with 15 bases between the two ends. CDR1 is SGHTA, CDR2 FQGNSA, per germline. This CDR3 is built from 14 residues. The CDR3 protein is CASSLTGSRGEQYF. CDR3 bases: TGTGCCAGCAGCTTAACAGGATCAAGGGGTGAGCAGTACTTC. The full variable domain, its missing parts supplied by reference TRBV7-2 and TRBJ2-7, is GAGVSQSPSNKVTEKGKDVELRCDPISGHTALYWYRQSLGQGLEFLIYFQGNSAPDKSGLPSDRFSAERTGGSVSTLTIQRTQQEDSAVYLCASSLTGSRGEQYFGPGTRLTVT.

This clone was recorded a few times. V gene TRBV29-1 combines with J gene TRBJ2-5, with a possible D match to TRBD1 (7 bases). Germline V gives CDR1 SQVTM, CDR2 ANQGSEA. CDR3 length: 13 amino acids. Trimming removed 7 bases from V and 3 bases from J, with 15 bases in between. The CDR3 here is CSARGTVKETQYF. CDR3 nucleotides: TGCAGCGCTCGGGGGACAGTTAAAGAGACCCAGTACTTC. The full variable domain, with the rest looked up from reference TRBV29-1 and TRBJ2-5, is SAVISQKPSRDICQRGTSLTIQCQVDSQVTMMFWYRQQPGQSLTLIATANQGSEATYESGFVIDKFPISRPNLTFSTLTVSNMSPEDSSIYLCSARGTVKETQYFGPGTRLLVL.

The rearrangement links TRBV13 to TRBJ1-1, with D possibly matching TRBD1 (6 bases). CDR3 length equals 13 residues. Germline values: CDR1 PRHDT, CDR2 FYEKMQ (reference sequence). Trimming shortened V by 5 bases and J by 4 bases, and 11 bases separated the two germline ends. This chain's CDR3 is CASSPEGGTEAFF. The CDR3 region has the DNA TGTGCCAGCAGCCCGGAAGGGGGCACTGAAGCTTTCTTT. Together with reference TRBV13 and TRBJ1-1, the CDR3 gives the full variable domain: AAGVIQSPRHLIKEKRETATLKCYPIPRHDTVYWYQQGPGQDPQFLISFYEKMQSDKGSIPDRFSAQQFSDYHSELNMSSLELGDSALYFCASSPEGGTEAFFGQGTRLTVV.

The J gene is TRBJ1-5, the V gene TRBV4-3; possibly TRBD1 for D (5 bases). CDR1 and CDR2 from the germline V gene are LGHNA and YSLEER. V was pared by 2 bases and J by 3 bases, with 11 bases between. This CDR3 is 15 amino acids long. CDR3 in amino acids: CASSQHTGYNQPQHF. The CDR3 DNA reads as TGCGCCAGCAGCCAACATACAGGATACAATCAGCCCCAGCATTTT.

This sequence joins TRBV28 and TRBJ2-3; 9 bases fit TRBD1. Germline CDR1 and CDR2: MDHEN and SYDVKM. CDR3 length equals 16 residues. After removal of 5 bases from V and 1 base from J, the junction contained 7 bases not matched to a gene. The CDR3 DNA reads as TGTGCCAGCAGTCGAGGGACAGGGAAGCGCACAGATACGCAGTATTTT. Protein sequence: CASSRGTGKRTDTQYF.

Points on this clone: Other DNA sequences in this sample translate to the same CDR3. The genes are TRBV7-3 and TRBJ2-5; TRBD2 agrees at 7 bases. The CDR3 runs 13 residues. CDR1 is SGHTA, CDR2 FQGTGA, per germline. V lost 3 bases and J lost 3; bases outside the gene matches: 1. The chain's CDR3 is CASSFAGEETQYF. For the CDR3, the DNA is TGTGCCAGCAGCTTCGCGGGGGAAGAGACCCAGTACTTC.

This clone was counted only a few times. The V gene is TRBV15, the J gene TRBJ2-5; 12 bases line up with TRBD2. This CDR3 has 17 residues. Germline V CDR1 and CDR2: LNHNV, YYDKDF (reference sequence). Trimming at V came to 2 bases and at J to 0 bases, leaving 4 bases not matched to a gene. This chain's CDR3 is CATSRSGTSGYQETQYF. In nucleotides, the CDR3 is TGTGCCACCAGCAGATCCGGGACTAGCGGGTACCAAGAGACCCAGTACTTC.

This rearrangement joins TRBV4-1 to TRBJ2-1; 7 positions agree with TRBD2. V gave up 0 bases and J gave up 4 bases; unmatched junction bases: 3. From germline, CDR1 is MGHRA and CDR2 YSYEKL. The CDR3 totals 15 residues. CDR3 DNA: TGCGCCAGCAGCCAAGATGGGGGGGGATACAATGAGCAGTTCTTC. This codes for CASSQDGGGYNEQFF.

The rearrangement uses TRBV2 and TRBJ2-7; D is unresolved. Trimming cost V 5 bases and J 3 bases, with 2 bases left between them. The CDR3 totals 10 residues. Germline V gene lookup returns CDR1 SNHLY and CDR2 FYNNEI. CDR3 DNA: TGTGCCAGCAGTCTCTACGAGCAGTACTTC. Its translation: CASSLYEQYF.

This clone was observed a handful of times. V is TRBV4-3 and J is TRBJ1-5; D perhaps matches TRBD1 (5 bases). The CDR3 is 15 residues long. Germline V CDR1 and CDR2: LGHNA, YSLEER. V lost 0 bases and J 3 bases, leaving 9 bases between the germline ends. CDR3 in amino acids: CASSQDAGLNQPQHF. The DNA for the CDR3 is TGCGCCAGCAGCCAAGATGCGGGGCTCAATCAGCCCCAGCATTTT.